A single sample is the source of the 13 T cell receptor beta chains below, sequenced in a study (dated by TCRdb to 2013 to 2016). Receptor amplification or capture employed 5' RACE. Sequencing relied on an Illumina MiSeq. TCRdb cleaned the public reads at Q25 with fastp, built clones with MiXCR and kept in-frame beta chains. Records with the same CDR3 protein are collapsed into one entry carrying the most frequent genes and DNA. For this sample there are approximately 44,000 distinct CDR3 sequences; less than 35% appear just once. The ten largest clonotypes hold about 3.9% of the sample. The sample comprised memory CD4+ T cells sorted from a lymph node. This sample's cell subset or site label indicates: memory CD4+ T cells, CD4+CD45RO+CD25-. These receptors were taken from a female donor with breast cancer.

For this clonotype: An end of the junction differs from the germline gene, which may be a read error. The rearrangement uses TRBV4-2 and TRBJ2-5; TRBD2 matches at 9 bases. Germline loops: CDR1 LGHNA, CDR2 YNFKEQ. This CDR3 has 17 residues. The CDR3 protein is CASSKDRAGGGQETQYF. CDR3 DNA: TGTGCAAGCAGCAAAGATCGGGCGGGAGGGGGCCAAGAGACCCAGTACTTC.

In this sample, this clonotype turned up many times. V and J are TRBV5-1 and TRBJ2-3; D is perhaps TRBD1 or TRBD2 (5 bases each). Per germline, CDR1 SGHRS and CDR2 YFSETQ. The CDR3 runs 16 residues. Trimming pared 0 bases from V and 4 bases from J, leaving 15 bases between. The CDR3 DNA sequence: TGCGCCAGCAGCTTGGCCCTGTCGCAGGGAGCAGATACGCAGTATTTT. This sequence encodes CASSLALSQGADTQYF.

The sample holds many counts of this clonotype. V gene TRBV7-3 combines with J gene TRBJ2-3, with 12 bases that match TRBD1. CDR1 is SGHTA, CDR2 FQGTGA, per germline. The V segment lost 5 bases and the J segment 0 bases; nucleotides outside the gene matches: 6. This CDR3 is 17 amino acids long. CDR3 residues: CASSGDRGRISTDTQYF. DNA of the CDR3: TGTGCCAGCAGCGGGGACAGGGGGCGCATCAGCACAGATACGCAGTATTTT.

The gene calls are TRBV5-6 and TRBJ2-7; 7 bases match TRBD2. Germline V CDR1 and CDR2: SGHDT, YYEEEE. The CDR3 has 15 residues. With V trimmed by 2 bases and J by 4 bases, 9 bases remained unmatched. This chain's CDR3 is CASSFTPGLIYEQYF. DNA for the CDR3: TGTGCCAGCAGCTTTACCCCGGGACTAATTTACGAGCAGTACTTC.

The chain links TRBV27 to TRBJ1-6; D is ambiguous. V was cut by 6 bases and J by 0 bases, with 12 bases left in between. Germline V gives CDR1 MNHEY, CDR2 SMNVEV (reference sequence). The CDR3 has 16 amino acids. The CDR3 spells CASSLGGNSYNSPLHF. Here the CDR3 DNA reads TGTGCCAGCAGCCTCGGAGGGAACTCCTATAATTCACCCCTCCACTTT.

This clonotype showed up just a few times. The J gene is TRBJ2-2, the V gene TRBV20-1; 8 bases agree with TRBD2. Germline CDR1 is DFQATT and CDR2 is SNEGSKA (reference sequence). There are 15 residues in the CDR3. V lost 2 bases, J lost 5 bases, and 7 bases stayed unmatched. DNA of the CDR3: TGCAGTGCTAGACGCGGGGGGTCGAGTACCGGGGAGCTGTTTTTT. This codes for CSARRGGSSTGELFF.

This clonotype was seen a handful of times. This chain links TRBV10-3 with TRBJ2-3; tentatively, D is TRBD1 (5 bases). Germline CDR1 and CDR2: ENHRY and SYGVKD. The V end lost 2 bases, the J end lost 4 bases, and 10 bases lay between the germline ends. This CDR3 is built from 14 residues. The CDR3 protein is CAISETGPADTQYF. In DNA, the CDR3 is TGTGCCATCAGTGAGACAGGCCCGGCAGATACGCAGTATTTT.

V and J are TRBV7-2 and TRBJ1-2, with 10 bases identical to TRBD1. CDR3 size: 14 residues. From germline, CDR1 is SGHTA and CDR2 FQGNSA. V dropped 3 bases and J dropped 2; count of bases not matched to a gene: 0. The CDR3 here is CASSLGQGNYGYTF. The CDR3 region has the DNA TGTGCCAGCAGCTTGGGACAGGGGAACTATGGCTACACCTTC.

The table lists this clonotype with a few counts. CDR3 in amino acids: CASSQGPGVVYEQYF. In DNA form, the CDR3 reads TGTGCCAGCAGCCAAGGACCAGGGGTAGTCTACGAGCAGTACTTC. The V call is TRBV3-1, the J call TRBJ2-7, with D possibly TRBD1 on 6 matching bases. Looked up from germline, CDR1 is LGHDT and CDR2 is YNNKEL (reference sequence). CDR3 length: 15 residues. Trimming took 1 base from V and 3 from J, leaving 13 bases between them.

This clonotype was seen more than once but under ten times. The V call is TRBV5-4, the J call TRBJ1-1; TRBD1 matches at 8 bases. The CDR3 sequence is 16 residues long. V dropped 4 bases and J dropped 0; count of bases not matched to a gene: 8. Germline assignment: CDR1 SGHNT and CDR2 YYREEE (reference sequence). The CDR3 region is CASSQGGQGMNTEAFF. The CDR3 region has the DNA TGTGCCAGCAGCCAGGGCGGACAGGGCATGAACACTGAAGCTTTCTTT.

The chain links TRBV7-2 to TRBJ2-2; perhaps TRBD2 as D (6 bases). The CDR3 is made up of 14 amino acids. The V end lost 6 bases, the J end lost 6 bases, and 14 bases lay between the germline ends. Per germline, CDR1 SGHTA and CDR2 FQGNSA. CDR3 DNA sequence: TGTGCCAGCAGGATTAGTGGGGGGTCCGGGGAGCTGTTTTTT. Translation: CASRISGGSGELFF.

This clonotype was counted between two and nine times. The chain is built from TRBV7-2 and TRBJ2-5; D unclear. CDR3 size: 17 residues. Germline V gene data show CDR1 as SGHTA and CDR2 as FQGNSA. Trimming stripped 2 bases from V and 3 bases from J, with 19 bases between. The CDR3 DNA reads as TGTGCCAGCAGCTTACAACCATGGGATTTCGTTGAAGAGACCCAGTACTTC. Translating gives CASSLQPWDFVEETQYF.

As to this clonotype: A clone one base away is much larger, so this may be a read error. The CDR3 spells CASSQAPAVASGRQAEQFF. As DNA, the CDR3 is TGCGCCAGCAGCCAAGCGCCGGCAGTGGCTAGCGGGAGGCAAGCGGAGCAGTTCTTC. The chain carries TRBV4-3 and TRBJ2-1; TRBD2 matches at 11 bases. Per germline, CDR1 LGHNA and CDR2 YSLEER. There are 19 residues in the CDR3. V shed 1 base, J shed 10 bases, and the junction held 18 bases outside the gene matches.